This is a list of T cell receptor beta chains from one sample in a study of T cell changes during pregnancy in multiple sclerosis. The method was immunoSEQ multiplex PCR; TCRdb's version includes in-frame clones alone and lacks a portion of them. The table lists tens of thousands of clones, roughly 94% of them singletons. The specimen was peripheral blood, collected in the third trimester of pregnancy. The receptors derive from a female donor with multiple sclerosis, enrolled in a pregnancy study. Each CDR3 is given with its conserved first and last residue. D genes are given only for firm matches. Part of the rows lack a size; the others show once, few, many or a class for expanded clones.

D gene: -; V gene: TRBV29-1; clone size: -; J gene: TRBJ1-2; CDR3 DNA: TGCAGCGTTGAACCGGGGTACGGCTACACCTTC; CDR3 protein: CSVEPGYGYTF
D gene: -; V gene: TRBV19; clone size: -; J gene: TRBJ1-2; CDR3 DNA: TGTGCCAGTGCAAGGGGGACGTATGGCTACACCTTC; CDR3 protein: CASARGTYGYTF
D gene: -; V gene: TRBV15; clone size: -; J gene: TRBJ2-1; CDR3 DNA: TGTGCCACCAGCAGATCCGAACAAAGCAATGAGCAGTTCTTC; CDR3 protein: CATSRSEQSNEQFF
D gene: TRBD1; V gene: TRBV7-9; clone size: -; J gene: TRBJ2-1; CDR3 DNA: TGTGCCAGCAGTTCCGGGACAGGGTCCTACAATGAGCAGTTCTTC; CDR3 protein: CASSSGTGSYNEQFF
D gene: TRBD1; V gene: TRBV28; clone size: -; J gene: TRBJ1-4; CDR3 DNA: TGTGCCAGCAGTCTAGGACAGGTTAATGAAAAACTGTTTTTT; CDR3 protein: CASSLGQVNEKLFF
D gene: TRBD1; V gene: TRBV11-2; clone size: -; J gene: TRBJ1-2; CDR3 DNA: TGTGCCAGCAGCTTAGGACAGGGGGCATACTATGGCTACACCTTC; CDR3 protein: CASSLGQGAYYGYTF
D gene: TRBD1; V gene: TRBV5-1; clone size: -; J gene: TRBJ2-6; CDR3 DNA: TGCGCCAGCAGCTCGGGACAGGGTACCTCTGGGGCCAACGTCCTGACTTTC; CDR3 protein: CASSSGQGTSGANVLTF
D gene: TRBD1; V gene: TRBV19; clone size: -; J gene: TRBJ1-2; CDR3 DNA: TGTGCCAGTAGTAGTACAGGGGCATACAGGGGAGGCTACACCTTC; CDR3 protein: CASSSTGAYRGGYTF
D gene: -; V gene: TRBV18; clone size: once; J gene: TRBJ1-2; CDR3 DNA: TGTGCCAGCTCACCCCGATCAGGGGATGGCTACACCTTC; CDR3 protein: CASSPRSGDGYTF
D gene: -; V gene: TRBV6-5; clone size: -; J gene: TRBJ1-2; CDR3 DNA: TGTGCCAGCAGTTACTCGAGGGGGAGTGGCTACACCTTC; CDR3 protein: CASSYSRGSGYTF
D gene: TRBD1; V gene: TRBV18; clone size: -; J gene: TRBJ2-5; CDR3 DNA: TGTGCCAGCTCCCCCCTTCCAAAGGGGGCGGGAGAGACCCAGTACTTC; CDR3 protein: CASSPLPKGAGETQYF
D gene: -; V gene: TRBV6-5; clone size: -; J gene: TRBJ2-7; CDR3 DNA: TGTGCCAGCAGTTACCCCCCGGTGGTTGAGCAGTACTTC; CDR3 protein: CASSYPPVVEQYF
D gene: TRBD2; V gene: TRBV9; clone size: -; J gene: TRBJ2-1; CDR3 DNA: TGTGCCAGCAGCCGGGGGGGGGCGCGGTCCTACAATGAGCAGTTCTTC; CDR3 protein: CASSRGGARSYNEQFF
D gene: -; V gene: TRBV29-1; clone size: -; J gene: TRBJ2-7; CDR3 DNA: TGCAGCGTGGGCACATACTACGAGCAGTACTTC; CDR3 protein: CSVGTYYEQYF
D gene: -; V gene: TRBV4-3; clone size: -; J gene: TRBJ1-4; CDR3 DNA: TGCGCCAGCAGCCAAGAATTGGGGGGTCAGAATGAAAAACTGTTTTTT; CDR3 protein: CASSQELGGQNEKLFF
D gene: -; V gene: TRBV5-6; clone size: once; J gene: TRBJ2-6; CDR3 DNA: TGTGCCAGCAGCTTAACTGCCCACTACTCTGGGGCCAACGTCCTGACTTTC; CDR3 protein: CASSLTAHYSGANVLTF
D gene: -; V gene: TRBV5-1; clone size: -; J gene: TRBJ2-5; CDR3 DNA: TGCGCCAGCAGCTTGATGGCAGAGACTAAAGAGACCCAGTACTTC; CDR3 protein: CASSLMAETKETQYF
D gene: -; V gene: TRBV27; clone size: -; J gene: TRBJ1-1; CDR3 DNA: TGTGCCAGCAGCACAGGGACTGAAGCTTTCTTT; CDR3 protein: CASSTGTEAFF
D gene: TRBD1; V gene: TRBV10-3; clone size: -; J gene: TRBJ2-1; CDR3 DNA: TGTGCCATCAGTGAGCGGGACCCGACAGGGGCGAACCTCTACAATGAGCAGTTCTTC; CDR3 protein: CAISERDPTGANLYNEQFF
D gene: -; V gene: TRBV9; clone size: -; J gene: TRBJ2-7; CDR3 DNA: TGTGCCAGCAGCGTAGCTAGTTCGAACGAGCAGTACTTC; CDR3 protein: CASSVASSNEQYF
D gene: TRBD1; V gene: TRBV14; clone size: once; J gene: TRBJ2-3; CDR3 DNA: TGTGCCAGCAGCCGCCTCAGACAGGGCCTTAGCACAGATACGCAGTATTTT; CDR3 protein: CASSRLRQGLSTDTQYF
D gene: -; V gene: TRBV7-2; clone size: -; J gene: TRBJ1-2; CDR3 DNA: TGTGCCAGCAGCTTAGGAGGGTTGCTGGGCAGCGGCTACACCTTC; CDR3 protein: CASSLGGLLGSGYTF